A single sample is the source of the 27 T cell receptor beta chains below, sequenced in a study of blood T cells in healthy people across ages. With a J-beta primer mix and a sample-barcoded 5' primer, a second PCR ran 7 to 11 cycles. MiXCR, run by TCRdb on the 5' RACE reads, gives a single entry per CDR3 protein. The data contain 590,000 or so distinct CDR3 sequences, 25% to 35% of them seen just once; the ten biggest clones take up 15% to 19%. Sample: blood. These receptors were collected from a woman over 75 in good health.

The chain has TRBV5-6 and TRBJ1-1, with 7 nucleotides matching TRBD1. Germline trimming cut 0 bases from V and 0 bases from J; bases unmatched to any gene: 5. The germline gives CDR1 SGHDT, CDR2 YYEEEE. The CDR3 is 16 amino acids. The CDR3 DNA reads TGTGCCAGCAGCTTGGCAGGGGGGCGCTTGAACACTGAAGCTTTCTTT. It codes for CASSLAGGRLNTEAFF.

This clonotype was observed a handful of times. The genes are TRBV6-1 and TRBJ1-6; D ambiguous. The V gene's germline CDR1 is MNHNS and CDR2 SASEGT. The V end was cut by 3 bases, the J end by 14 bases, with 11 bases between. The length of the CDR3 is 12 residues. DNA for the CDR3: TGTGCCAGCAGTGACTGGGATAGGGCCCTCCACTTT. It yields the protein CASSDWDRALHF.

As to this clonotype: The junction departs from the called germline gene at one end, perhaps through a read error. The rearrangement uses TRBV5-1 and TRBJ1-2; the D gene is possibly TRBD1 (5 bases). Germline CDR1 is SGHRS and CDR2 is YFSETQ. The CDR3 sequence is 15 residues long. The CDR3 protein is CASSSEPGKVDGHTF. CDR3 in DNA: TGCGCCAGCAGTTCCGAGCCAGGGAAGGTAGATGGCCACACCTTC.

The rearrangement uses TRBV27 and TRBJ2-5; a possible D gene is TRBD2 (6 bases). The CDR3 covers 16 residues. CDR1 MNHEY and CDR2 SMNVEV come from the germline V gene (reference sequence). Trimming shortened V by 5 bases and J by 5 bases, and 21 bases separated the two germline ends. The CDR3 here is CASSVRVRTGRETQYF. In DNA form, the CDR3 reads TGTGCCAGCAGTGTACGCGTCAGGACGGGGAGGGAGACCCAGTACTTC.

This clonotype was seen only once. This may stem from a read error, because a much larger clone lies one nucleotide away. The V call is TRBV12-3 or TRBV12-4, the J call TRBJ1-1; 7 bases line up with TRBD1. The CDR3 has 13 amino acids. Trimming took 5 bases from V and 6 from J; bases not matched to a gene: 6. DNA of the CDR3: TGTGCCAGCAGTGAGACAGGGTACGCTGAAGCTTTCTTT. Protein: CASSETGYAEAFF.

This clonotype appeared many times. The CDR3 DNA reads as TGTGCCAGCAGTGCCTTAGCGGGGGTAGGCATTCAGTACTTC. It specifies CASSALAGVGIQYF. The chain uses TRBV27 and TRBJ2-4, with 9 bases lining up with TRBD2. V gave up 5 bases and J gave up 9 bases; unmatched junction bases: 8. CDR3 length: 14 amino acids. Germline values: CDR1 MNHEY, CDR2 SMNVEV (reference sequence).

The chain joins TRBV7-9 to TRBJ2-5; 9 bases line up with TRBD2. Germline V gene lookup returns CDR1 SEHNR and CDR2 FQNEAQ (reference sequence). The CDR3 spans 17 residues. V shed 5 bases and J 2 bases; nucleotides not matched to a gene: 12. The CDR3 DNA reads as TGTGCCAGCAGCCTACTCTTCCTAGCGGGGACACAAGAGACCCAGTACTTC. Its translation is CASSLLFLAGTQETQYF. The variable domain in full, completed from reference TRBV7-9 and TRBJ2-5, reads DTGVSQNPRHKITKRGQNVTFRCDPISEHNRLYWYRQTLGQGPEFLTYFQNEAQLEKSRLLSDRFSAERPKGSFSTLEIQRTEQGDSAMYLCASSLLFLAGTQETQYFGPGTRLLVL.

Many counts were recorded for this clonotype. The CDR3 region has the DNA TGCAGCGCCAGGAGGCGGGGGGACTACAATGAGCAGTTCTTC. Encoded protein: CSARRRGDYNEQFF. This chain connects TRBV29-1 to TRBJ2-1; 8 nucleotides agree with TRBD2. Germline CDR1 and CDR2: SQVTM and ANQGSEA. Trimming removed 7 bases from V and 3 bases from J; junction bases left unmatched: 8. The CDR3 totals 14 residues.

For this clonotype: It is likely a read error, because the conserved phenylalanine at the end of the CDR3 is missing. The genes are TRBV29-1 and TRBJ2-7; weak D call: TRBD1 (5 bases). Between the trimmed V and J ends, which lost 3 bases and 7 bases, there was a span of 16 bases. Germline V gene lookup returns CDR1 SQVTM and CDR2 ANQGSEA. The CDR3 is 13 residues long. This CDR3 is CSVDRVSCNEQYL. The DNA for the CDR3 is TGCAGCGTTGACAGGGTCAGTTGCAATGAGCAGTACTTG.

V and J are TRBV21-1 and TRBJ1-4; the D segment call TRBD1 is taken from the table without a DNA check. TRBV21-1 is an annotated pseudogene. This CDR3 has 15 amino acids. Here the CDR3 reads CASSKAGDRFGKLFF. The DNA of the CDR3 is TGTGCCAGCAGCAAAGCGGGGGACAGATTTGGAAAACTGTTTTTT.

This chain connects TRBV3-1 to TRBJ2-5; tentatively, D is TRBD2 (5 bases). This CDR3 contains 15 residues. Germline CDR1 is LGHDT and CDR2 is YNNKEL (reference sequence). The ends were cut back, 1 base at V and 11 bases at J, with 20 bases in the middle. DNA of the CDR3: TGTGCCAGCAGCCAAGCCCCGGGGTACCCCTCGCAGCAGTACTTC. This codes for CASSQAPGYPSQQYF.

The V gene is TRBV4-3, the J gene TRBJ1-4; 9 nucleotides match TRBD1. J lost 7 bases, V lost 0 bases, and 6 bases had no gene match. CDR3 length: 16 amino acids. Germline assignment: CDR1 LGHNA and CDR2 YSLEER. The CDR3 loop is CASSQDKGQGFEKLFF. DNA of the CDR3: TGCGCCAGCAGCCAAGATAAGGGACAGGGTTTTGAAAAACTGTTTTTT.

The rearrangement joins TRBV9 to TRBJ1-5, with D possibly matching TRBD1 (5 bases). Germline lookup yields CDR1 SGDLS and CDR2 YYNGEE. The CDR3 has 13 amino acids. V was shortened by 7 bases and J by 2 bases, with 10 bases between the two germline ends. CDR3 sequence (DNA): TGTGCCAGCGGCAGGGAAGGCAATCAGCCCCAGCATTTT. Its translation: CASGREGNQPQHF.

Ten or more counts support this clonotype. The CDR3 here is CASSLDGDTQYF. The CDR3 DNA follows: TGTGCCAGCAGCTTGGATGGGGATACGCAGTATTTT. The chain recombines TRBV9 with TRBJ2-3; D is uncertain. V dropped 4 bases and J dropped 6 bases, with 9 bases sitting between them. CDR1 and CDR2 (germline): SGDLS, YYNGEE. This CDR3 has 12 amino acids.

This clonotype came up a few times. The chain joins TRBV7-2 to TRBJ1-1, with D tentatively TRBD1 (6 bases). CDR1 and CDR2 (germline): SGHTA, FQGNSA. V was trimmed by 2 bases and J by 4 bases, leaving 14 bases between them. CDR3 length: 15 residues. Here the CDR3 reads CASSLKRGGTTEAFF. The CDR3 region has the DNA TGTGCCAGCAGCTTAAAGCGGGGGGGCACCACTGAAGCTTTCTTT.

V is TRBV10-3 and J is TRBJ2-7; D is unclear. This CDR3 is built from 15 residues. Germline V gene lookup returns CDR1 ENHRY and CDR2 SYGVKD. V was shortened by 0 bases and J by 0 bases, with 9 bases between the two germline ends. The CDR3, as DNA: TGTGCCATCAGTGAGTCGTTTGCAGACTCCTACGAGCAGTACTTC. Protein: CAISESFADSYEQYF.

For this clonotype: The junction departs from the called germline gene at one end, perhaps through a read error. This sequence joins TRBV5-4 and TRBJ2-7; maybe TRBD1 (6 bases). CDR1 is SGHNT and CDR2 is YYREEE in the germline V gene (reference sequence). This CDR3 has 12 amino acids. CDR3 bases: TGTGCCGGCAGCTTGGACAGCTACGAGCAGTACTTC. It encodes CAGSLDSYEQYF.

This clonotype has at least ten counts. The chain is built from TRBV20-1 and TRBJ2-7, with a tentative D call TRBD1 (5 bases). Germline-derived CDR1 and CDR2 are DFQATT and SNEGSKA (reference sequence). V was shortened by 1 base and J by 7 bases, with 14 bases between the two germline ends. This CDR3 has 13 residues. This CDR3 is CSARVTSQGEQYF. CDR3 DNA: TGCAGTGCTAGAGTAACATCTCAGGGTGAGCAGTACTTC.

V gene TRBV29-1 combines with J gene TRBJ2-5, with TRBD2 matching over 8 bases. Germline trimming cut 3 bases from V and 11 bases from J; bases unmatched to any gene: 14. Germline loops: CDR1 SQVTM, CDR2 ANQGSEA. The CDR3 extends over 14 amino acids. CDR3 sequence (DNA): TGCAGCGTTGATCCGGGACTAGAGGGGAATGAGCAGTACTTC. Protein sequence: CSVDPGLEGNEQYF.

The V gene is TRBV19, the J gene TRBJ2-1; D remains unclear. This CDR3 has 11 residues. With 6 bases removed from V and 10 bases from J, the gap between germline ends came to 10 bases. Germline V lookup: CDR1 LNHDA, CDR2 SQIVND (reference sequence). The CDR3 sequence: CASRSRIEQFF. CDR3 sequence (DNA): TGTGCCAGTAGGTCGAGAATAGAGCAGTTCTTC.

Many counts were recorded for this clonotype. The chain is built from TRBV6-1 and TRBJ1-2, with 7 bases fitting TRBD1. This CDR3 spans 18 amino acids. In germline, CDR1 is MNHNS, CDR2 SASEGT. Losses at the gene ends were 5 bases for V and 4 bases for J; bases not matched to a gene: 19. The CDR3 DNA sequence: TGTGCCAGCAGTCCTCGCGGGACAGCCATGTCCAACGGCTATGGCTACACCTTC. It specifies CASSPRGTAMSNGYGYTF.

The chain links TRBV20-1 to TRBJ2-3; D is ambiguous. CDR1 DFQATT and CDR2 SNEGSKA come from the germline V gene (reference sequence). V lost 3 bases and J lost 2, with 6 bases in between. The CDR3 length is 12 residues. CDR3 nucleotides: TGCAGTGCTAGTTCCCTCACAGATACGCAGTATTTT. Translated, it gives CSASSLTDTQYF.

This clonotype was counted at least ten times. This chain connects TRBV7-3 to TRBJ2-1, with 8 bases fitting TRBD1. The junction had 6 bases not matched to a gene; V was cut back by 5 bases and J by 0 bases. Looked up from germline, CDR1 is SGHTA and CDR2 is FQGTGA. CDR3 length: 16 residues. CDR3 region: CASSQTGASSYNEQFF. The CDR3 DNA follows: TGTGCCAGCAGCCAGACAGGGGCCAGCTCCTACAATGAGCAGTTCTTC. The whole variable domain, filled in from reference TRBV7-3 and TRBJ2-1, reads GAGVSQTPSNKVTEKGKYVELRCDPISGHTALYWYRQSLGQGPEFLIYFQGTGAADDSGLPNDRFFAVRPEGSVSTLKIQRTERGDSAVYLCASSQTGASSYNEQFFGPGTRLTVL.

The chain has TRBV9 and TRBJ1-3; D gene unclear. CDR1 SGDLS and CDR2 YYNGEE come from the germline V gene. This CDR3 spans 14 amino acids. Trimming took 2 bases from V and 1 from J, leaving 7 bases between them. CDR3 region: CASSVTSSGNTIYF. The CDR3 DNA reads TGTGCCAGCAGCGTTACGTCGTCTGGAAACACCATATATTTT.

The rearrangement joins TRBV28 to TRBJ1-1, with TRBD1 as a possible D gene (6 bases). The CDR3 is 15 residues long. Deletions cut 8 bases from V and 5 bases from J, with 21 bases between. Germline loops: CDR1 MDHEN, CDR2 SYDVKM. The chain's CDR3 is CASLPLGGSSTEAFF. The DNA for the CDR3 is TGTGCCAGCCTCCCCTTAGGGGGGTCTTCTACTGAAGCTTTCTTT.

A few counts support this clonotype. The rearrangement joins TRBV20-1 to TRBJ1-2, with 8 nucleotides matching TRBD1. The CDR3 length is 13 residues. CDR1 and CDR2 from the germline V gene are DFQATT and SNEGSKA (reference sequence). Losses at the gene ends were 3 bases for V and 7 bases for J; bases not matched to a gene: 7. CDR3 region: CSASLRGRGGYTF. CDR3 in DNA: TGCAGTGCTAGCCTCAGGGGGCGCGGTGGCTACACCTTC.

V and J are TRBV29-1 and TRBJ2-7; 7 nucleotides align to TRBD1. The DNA end is more similar to TRBJ2-5, so the J call may be wrong. The CDR3 loop spans 13 amino acids. Germline loops: CDR1 SQVTM, CDR2 ANQGSEA. CDR3 DNA: TGCAGCGTGGGACAGCCCCAGGCCGAGACCCAGTACTTC. Translation: CSVGQPQAETQYF.